The entry below gives a single T cell receptor beta chain sequence along with its context. FACS enriched CD8+ TEMRA cells, while bulk CD8+ and CD4+ were negatively isolated. The data were taken from a study of CD8 T cells in Susac syndrome. From germline, CDR1 is SGHVS and CDR2 FQNEAQ. The CDR3 has 15 amino acids. The V end was cut by 1 base, the J end by 6 bases, with 13 bases between. Random hexamers served to reverse transcribe roughly 0.45 to 1 ug RNA. TCRdb re-analysed the immunoSEQ multiplex PCR reads in MiXCR, keeping a single row per CDR3 protein. In the table there are about 300,000 distinct CDR3 sequences, 65% to 90% of which are singletons.

Sequencing was done on a sample of CD8+ T cells from PBMCs. The rearrangement joins TRBV7-8 to TRBJ1-3; no clear D gene. This sequence originates from a human donor with multiple sclerosis. DNA of the CDR3: TGTGCCAGCAGCTTAGATCCCGGTGGTTTAAACACCATATATTTT. It yields the protein CASSLDPGGLNTIYF.